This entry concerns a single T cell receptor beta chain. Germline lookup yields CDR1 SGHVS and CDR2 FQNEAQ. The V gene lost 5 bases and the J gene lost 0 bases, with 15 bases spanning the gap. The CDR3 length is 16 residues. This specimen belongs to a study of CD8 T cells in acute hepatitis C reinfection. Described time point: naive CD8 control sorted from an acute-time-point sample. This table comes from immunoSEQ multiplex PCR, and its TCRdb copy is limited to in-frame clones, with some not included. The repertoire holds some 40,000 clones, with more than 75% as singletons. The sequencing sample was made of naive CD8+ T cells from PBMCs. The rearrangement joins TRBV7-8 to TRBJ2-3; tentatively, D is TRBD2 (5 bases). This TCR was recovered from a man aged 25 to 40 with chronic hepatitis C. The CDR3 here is CASSGLDGMSTDTQYF. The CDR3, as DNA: TGTGCCAGCAGCGGACTCGACGGGATGAGCACAGATACGCAGTATTTT.